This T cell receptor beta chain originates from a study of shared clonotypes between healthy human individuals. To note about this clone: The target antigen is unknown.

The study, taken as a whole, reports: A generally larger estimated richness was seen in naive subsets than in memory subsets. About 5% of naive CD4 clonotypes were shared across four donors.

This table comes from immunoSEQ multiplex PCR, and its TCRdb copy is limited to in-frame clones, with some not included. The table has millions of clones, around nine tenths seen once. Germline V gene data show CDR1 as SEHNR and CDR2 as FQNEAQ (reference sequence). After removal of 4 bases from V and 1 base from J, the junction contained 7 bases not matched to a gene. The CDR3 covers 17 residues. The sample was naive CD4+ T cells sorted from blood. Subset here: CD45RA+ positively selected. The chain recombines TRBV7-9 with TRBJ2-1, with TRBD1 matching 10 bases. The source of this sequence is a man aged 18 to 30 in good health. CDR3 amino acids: CASSSRQGAGSYNEQFF. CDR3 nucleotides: TGTGCCAGCAGCTCAAGACAGGGGGCTGGGTCCTACAATGAGCAGTTCTTC.